Listed here are 18 T cell receptor beta chains from one sample, sequenced in a study of Ad26.COV2.S vaccination and SARS-CoV-2 variants. Data came from immunoSEQ multiplex PCR; TCRdb stores just in-frame clones and leaves some out. The table shows about 480,000 clones, with approximately 88% occurring only once. Documented treatment: some 20 received Ad26.COV2.S at low or high dose, single or two shots; five or six received placebo; per-sample allocation not given. The investigators took samples on day 63 after the first vaccine or placebo injection. Material: peripheral blood, obtained in a trial of Ad26.COV2.S vaccine versus placebo. The receptors were sampled from a person between 18 and 65 years old who received the Ad26.COV2.S COVID-19 vaccine or a placebo.

The genes are TRBV11-3 and TRBJ2-7, with TRBD2 matching 7 bases. The CDR3 is 13 amino acids. The germline gives CDR1 SGHNT, CDR2 YENEEA. The J segment lost 3 bases and the V segment lost 4 bases, leaving 3 bases of the junction unmatched. The CDR3 protein is CASSSASGYEQYF. The CDR3 DNA sequence: TGTGCCAGCAGCTCGGCTAGCGGCTACGAGCAGTACTTC.

The genes are TRBV19 and TRBJ2-1; 7 nucleotides agree with TRBD2. In germline, CDR1 is LNHDA, CDR2 SQIVND (reference sequence). Germline trimming cut 5 bases from V and 1 base from J; bases unmatched to any gene: 5. CDR3 size: 15 residues. This CDR3 is CASSPERESYNEQFF. CDR3 DNA: TGTGCCAGTAGTCCCGAGCGGGAATCCTACAATGAGCAGTTCTTC.

The gene calls are TRBV7-8 and TRBJ2-5; 11 nucleotides match TRBD2. The V gene's germline CDR1 is SGHVS and CDR2 FQNEAQ. This CDR3 is 19 amino acids long. J gave up 0 bases and V 2 bases, and 11 bases lay outside the gene matches. The CDR3 protein is CASSLRASGRTRYQETQYF. The CDR3 DNA follows: TGTGCCAGCAGCTTAAGGGCTAGCGGGAGGACCCGGTACCAAGAGACCCAGTACTTC.

The chain is built from TRBV4-3 and TRBJ1-6; 9 bases match TRBD1. The J segment lost 7 bases and the V segment lost 4 bases, leaving 8 bases of the junction unmatched. The V gene's germline CDR1 is LGHNA and CDR2 YSLEER. This CDR3 has 16 amino acids. The CDR3 is CASSRWTGANNSPLHF. CDR3 in DNA: TGCGCCAGCAGCCGGTGGACAGGGGCCAACAATTCACCCCTCCACTTT.

This chain connects TRBV6-2 or TRBV6-3 to TRBJ1-2; no clear D gene. The CDR3 runs 13 residues. Germline V CDR1 and CDR2: MNHEY, SVGEGT. Between the trimmed V and J ends, which lost 0 bases and 5 bases, there was a span of 7 bases. The DNA for the CDR3 is TGTGCCAGCAGTTACTCCCCCTTTTATGGCTACACCTTC. Encoded protein: CASSYSPFYGYTF.

In its sample, this clone was seen a few times. The CDR3 here is CASSPARGVPSEQYF. The CDR3 nucleotides read TGTGCCAGCTCACCGGCGCGTGGGGTACCTTCCGAGCAGTACTTC. The chain links TRBV18 to TRBJ2-7; D is unclear. The CDR3 sequence is 15 residues long. Germline V lookup: CDR1 KGHSH, CDR2 LQKENI. V was shortened by 3 bases and J by 6 bases, with 18 bases between the two germline ends.

The V gene is TRBV27, the J gene TRBJ2-1; 12 positions match TRBD2. Germline V CDR1 and CDR2: MNHEY, SMNVEV (reference sequence). Unmatched junction bases numbered 3, after V lost 7 bases and J lost 5 bases. The CDR3 is 14 residues long. CDR3 protein: CASTLAGGDNEQFF. DNA of the CDR3: TGTGCCAGCACCCTAGCGGGAGGGGACAATGAGCAGTTCTTC.

The V gene is TRBV5-6, the J gene TRBJ1-4, with TRBD1 matching over 8 bases. V lost 3 bases to trimming and J lost 7 bases; unmatched junction nucleotides: 8. The CDR3 has 15 amino acids. Germline CDR1 reads SGHDT; CDR2 reads YYEEEE. CDR3: CASSSDQGAGEKLFF. DNA for the CDR3: TGTGCCAGCAGCTCCGACCAGGGGGCGGGTGAAAAACTGTTTTTT.

In this sample, this clone turned up once. The chain joins TRBV5-1 to TRBJ1-2; no firm D call. Germline loops: CDR1 SGHRS, CDR2 YFSETQ. The CDR3 is made up of 13 amino acids. Trimming pared 2 bases from V and 8 bases from J, leaving 13 bases between. The CDR3 DNA reads as TGCGCCAGCAGCTTCTCTGACAACCGGGGCTACACCTTC. Translation: CASSFSDNRGYTF.

The chain combines TRBV6-2 or TRBV6-3 with TRBJ1-1, with a tentative D call TRBD1 (5 bases). Trimming took off 1 base at V and 9 bases at J, with 15 bases between the two ends. Germline V gene data show CDR1 as MNHEY and CDR2 as SVGEGT. The CDR3 spans 14 residues. CDR3 sequence reads: CASSYFGRDTQAFF. CDR3 DNA sequence: TGTGCCAGCAGTTACTTCGGCAGGGATACCCAAGCTTTCTTT.

With regard to this clone: Its ends do not fully match the called genes, so a read error is possible. The J gene is TRBJ1-5, the V gene TRBV6-2 or TRBV6-3; unclear D gene. Germline loops: CDR1 MNHEY, CDR2 SVGEGT. This CDR3 has 17 residues. CDR3 residues: CAGSSRTAGYSNQPQHF. CDR3 DNA: TGTGCCGGCAGTTCGCGGACGGCCGGTTATAGCAATCAGCCCCAGCATTTT.

V gene TRBV5-1 combines with J gene TRBJ1-2; D unclear. The CDR3 sequence is 14 residues long. CDR1 and CDR2 from the germline V gene are SGHRS and YFSETQ. V lost 0 bases, J lost 5 bases, and 11 bases lay in between. The CDR3 region has the DNA TGCGCCAGCAGCTTGGCGGGCTATTCTTATGGCTACACCTTC. Protein sequence: CASSLAGYSYGYTF.

V gene TRBV5-8 combines with J gene TRBJ1-2, with 8 bases identical to TRBD1. With V trimmed by 3 bases and J by 3 bases, 1 base remained unmatched. The germline V gene has CDR1 SGHTS and CDR2 YDEGEE. The CDR3 runs to 13 residues. CDR3 loop: CASSSDRDYGYTF. CDR3 DNA: TGTGCCAGCAGCTCGGACAGGGACTATGGCTACACCTTC. Based on the CDR3 plus reference TRBV5-8 and TRBJ1-2, the full variable domain is EAGVTQSPTHLIKTRGQQATLRCSPISGHTSVYWYQQALGLGLQFLLWYDEGEERNRGNFPPRFSGRQFPNYSSELNVNALELEDSALYLCASSSDRDYGYTFGSGTRLTVV.

The J gene is TRBJ2-7, the V gene TRBV28; D uncertain. CDR1 and CDR2 from the germline V gene are MDHEN and SYDVKM. The V gene lost 4 bases and the J gene lost 0 bases, with 13 bases spanning the gap. This CDR3 has 15 amino acids. Written as DNA, the CDR3 is TGTGCCAGCAGTTGGGGTGTCACGGCCTCCTACGAGCAGTACTTC. Protein sequence: CASSWGVTASYEQYF.

The chain employs TRBV18 and TRBJ1-6, with a tentative D call TRBD1 (5 bases). V was cut by 4 bases and J by 10 bases, with 11 bases left in between. Germline CDR1 KGHSH, CDR2 LQKENI. This CDR3 has 13 residues. CDR3 region: CASSRDAGSPLHF. The CDR3, as DNA: TGTGCCAGCTCACGGGACGCCGGGTCACCCCTCCACTTT.

V is TRBV4-1 and J is TRBJ2-3; D is perhaps TRBD2 (6 bases). CDR1 MGHRA and CDR2 YSYEKL come from the germline V gene. Trimming cost V 0 bases and J 2 bases, with 18 bases left between them. The CDR3 extends over 18 amino acids. This CDR3 is CASSQDSLVASATDTQYF. DNA of the CDR3: TGCGCCAGCAGCCAAGATTCCCTCGTAGCTAGCGCCACAGATACGCAGTATTTT.

This clone was seen a single time. The chain is built from TRBV7-9 and TRBJ2-7; no clear D gene. The ends were cut back, 1 base at V and 6 bases at J, with 10 bases in the middle. Germline V gives CDR1 SEHNR, CDR2 FQNEAQ (reference sequence). The CDR3 runs 13 residues. The CDR3 protein is CASSLVGHPEQYF. The CDR3 DNA reads as TGTGCCAGCAGCTTAGTCGGCCACCCCGAGCAGTACTTC. Variable domain in full (rest from reference TRBV7-9 and TRBJ2-7): DTGVSQNPRHKITKRGQNVTFRCDPISEHNRLYWYRQTLGQGPEFLTYFQNEAQLEKSRLLSDRFSAERPKGSFSTLEIQRTEQGDSAMYLCASSLVGHPEQYFGPGTRLTVT.

The CDR3 reads CACRVDSYTF. The CDR3 DNA is TGTGCCTGCCGGGTAGATAGCTACACCTTC. The J gene is TRBJ1-2, the V gene TRBV30; D gene ambiguous. Per germline, CDR1 GTSNPN and CDR2 SVGIG (reference sequence). This CDR3 comprises 10 residues. Trimming removed 6 bases from V and 9 bases from J, with 11 bases in between.